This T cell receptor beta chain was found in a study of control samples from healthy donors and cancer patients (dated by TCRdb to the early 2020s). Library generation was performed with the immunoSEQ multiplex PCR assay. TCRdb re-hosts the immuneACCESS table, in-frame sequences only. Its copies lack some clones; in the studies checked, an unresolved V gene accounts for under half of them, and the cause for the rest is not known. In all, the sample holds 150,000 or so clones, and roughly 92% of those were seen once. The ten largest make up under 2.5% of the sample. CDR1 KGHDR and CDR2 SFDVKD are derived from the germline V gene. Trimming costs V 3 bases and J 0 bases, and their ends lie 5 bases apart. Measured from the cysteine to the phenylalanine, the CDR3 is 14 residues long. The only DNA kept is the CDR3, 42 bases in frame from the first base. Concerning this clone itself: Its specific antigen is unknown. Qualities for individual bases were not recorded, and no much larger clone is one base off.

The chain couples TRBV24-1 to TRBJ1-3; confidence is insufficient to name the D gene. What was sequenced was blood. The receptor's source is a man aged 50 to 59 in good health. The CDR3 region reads CATSDPGSGNTIYF. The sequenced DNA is TGTGCCACCAGTGATCCGGGCTCTGGAAACACCATATATTTT.